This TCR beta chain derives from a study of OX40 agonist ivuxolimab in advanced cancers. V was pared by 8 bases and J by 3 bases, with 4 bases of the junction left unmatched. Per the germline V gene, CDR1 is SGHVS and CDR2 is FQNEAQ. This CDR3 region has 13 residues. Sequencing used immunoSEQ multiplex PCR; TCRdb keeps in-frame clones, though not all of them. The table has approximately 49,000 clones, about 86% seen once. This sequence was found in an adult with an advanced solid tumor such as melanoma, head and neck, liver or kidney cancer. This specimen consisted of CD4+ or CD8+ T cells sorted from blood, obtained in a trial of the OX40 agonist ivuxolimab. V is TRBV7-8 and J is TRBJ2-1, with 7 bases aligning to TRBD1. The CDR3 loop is CASSPGGYNEQFF. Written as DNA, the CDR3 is TGTGCCAGCTCGCCAGGGGGCTACAATGAGCAGTTCTTC.